The present TCR beta chain was sequenced within a study of cytomegalovirus exposure and HLA in healthy donors. Study in general: Prior work identified under 130 million unique TCR beta sequences in some 180 million T cells.

Overall study results and limits: The Asian-associated ancestry cluster reportedly had fewer N-insertions than the roughly 670-donor mean in a later analysis. TCR sequences were mostly rare, though some public TCRs occurred in many donors.

Notes on this clone: Antigen unknown.

PCR involved 60 Vbeta and 13 Jbeta primers. The repertoire was sequenced with immunoSEQ multiplex PCR; TCRdb's copy has only in-frame clones and lacks some. The sample lists about 190,000 clones; approximately 82% were seen once. In germline, CDR1 is MGHRA, CDR2 YSYEKL. After removal of 4 bases from V and 2 bases from J, the junction contained 5 bases not matched to a gene. The CDR3 loop spans 14 amino acids. The clonotype originates from a middle-aged man in good health and CMV-seropositive. The sequencing input was PBMCs. This chain connects TRBV4-1 to TRBJ2-7; 7 bases are shared with TRBD1. CDR3 nucleotide sequence: TGCGCCAGCAGCCTCCGGGACAGCACCTACGAGCAGTACTTC. Protein product: CASSLRDSTYEQYF.